A selection of T cell receptor beta chains follows, all from one sample in a study of radiotherapy plus CTLA-4 blockade in lung cancer. Profiled with immunoSEQ multiplex PCR; TCRdb holds only in-frame clones, not every one. The sample yields some 80,000 clones, 78% seen once. Material: peripheral blood, obtained from a patient treated with radiotherapy plus ipilimumab. Every receptor here comes from a human donor with non-small cell lung cancer whose response to radiotherapy plus ipilimumab could not be evaluated. Some clones in this sample may be carry-over from other donors' samples. CDR3s include the opening cysteine and the closing phenylalanine or tryptophan. Fields, in order: V gene, J gene, D gene, clone size, CDR3 DNA, CDR3 protein. D genes are given only for firm matches. Only part of the rows carry a size: once, few, many, or a class if the clone is expanded.

TRBV19	TRBJ2-1	-	-	TGTGCCAGTAGTATACCGACAGTCTACAATGAGCAGTTCTTC	CASSIPTVYNEQFF
TRBV7-7	TRBJ2-2	-	few	TGTGCTAGCAGCTTAGCTCCAACCGGGGAGCTGTTTTTT	CASSLAPTGELFF
TRBV27	TRBJ2-1	TRBD2	-	TGTGCCAGCAGTCTCGGACTAGCGGGGGGCAATGAGCAGTTCTTC	CASSLGLAGGNEQFF
TRBV27	TRBJ1-2	TRBD1	-	TGTGCCAGCAGTTCAGACCGGGACAGCGCGGAAGGCTACACCTTC	CASSSDRDSAEGYTF
TRBV25-1	TRBJ1-1	TRBD1	-	TGTGCCAGCAGGGGGGGACAGTTTGTGAACACTGAAGCTTTCTTT	CASRGGQFVNTEAFF
TRBV7-2	TRBJ1-6	TRBD1	-	TGTGCCAGCAGCCTCACAGGGGGCGAGTCACCCCTCCACTTT	CASSLTGGESPLHF
TRBV5-1	TRBJ1-6	TRBD1	-	TGCGCCAGCAGCTGGGGACAGGGTGAACCCCTCCACTTT	CASSWGQGEPLHF
TRBV27	TRBJ2-1	-	-	TGTGCCAGCAGTTTCCCCGGGAGCTATGAGCAGTTCTTC	CASSFPGSYEQFF
TRBV7-8	TRBJ1-5	-	-	TGTGCCAGCAGCAAAGTGGGGGGGCAGCCCCAGCATTTT	CASSKVGGQPQHF
TRBV7-8	TRBJ2-1	-	-	TGTGCCAGCAGCCTTCTAGGGGCTGCCTCCTACAATGAGCAGTTCTTC	CASSLLGAASYNEQFF
TRBV2	TRBJ2-2	-	-	TGTGCCAGCGGGGCGGGGCGGGGCGGGGAGCTGTTTTTT	CASGAGRGGELFF
TRBV6-5	TRBJ2-2	TRBD2	-	TGTGCCAGCAGTTACCACCTAGCGGGCCACACCGGGGAGCTGTTTTTT	CASSYHLAGHTGELFF
TRBV15	TRBJ2-2	TRBD1	-	TGTGCCACCGGGGTCCTCGGACAGGGGGTAACCGGGGAGCTGTTTTTT	CATGVLGQGVTGELFF
TRBV6-5	TRBJ1-2	-	few	TGTGCCAGCAGTTACTTCGTAAGTGACATGGATGGCTACACCTTC	CASSYFVSDMDGYTF
TRBV5-1	TRBJ1-1	-	few	TGCGCCAGCAGCTTGGAGGCAGGGATGAACACTGAAGCTTTCTTT	CASSLEAGMNTEAFF